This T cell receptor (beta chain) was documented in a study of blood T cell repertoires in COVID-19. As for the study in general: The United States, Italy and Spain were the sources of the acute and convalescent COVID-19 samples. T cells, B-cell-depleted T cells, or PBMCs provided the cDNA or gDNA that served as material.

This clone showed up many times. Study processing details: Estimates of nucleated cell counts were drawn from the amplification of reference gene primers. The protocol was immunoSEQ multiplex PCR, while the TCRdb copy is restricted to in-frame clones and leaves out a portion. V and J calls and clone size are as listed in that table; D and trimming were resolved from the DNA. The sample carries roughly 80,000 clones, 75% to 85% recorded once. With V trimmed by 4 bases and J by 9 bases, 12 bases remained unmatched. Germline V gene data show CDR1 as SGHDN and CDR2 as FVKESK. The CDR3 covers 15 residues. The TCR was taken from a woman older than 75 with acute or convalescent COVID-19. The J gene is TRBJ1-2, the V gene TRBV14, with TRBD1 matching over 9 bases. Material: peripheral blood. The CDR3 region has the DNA TGTGCCAGCAGCCCCCGGGACAGGGTCGATAGGAGCTACACCTTC. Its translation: CASSPRDRVDRSYTF.